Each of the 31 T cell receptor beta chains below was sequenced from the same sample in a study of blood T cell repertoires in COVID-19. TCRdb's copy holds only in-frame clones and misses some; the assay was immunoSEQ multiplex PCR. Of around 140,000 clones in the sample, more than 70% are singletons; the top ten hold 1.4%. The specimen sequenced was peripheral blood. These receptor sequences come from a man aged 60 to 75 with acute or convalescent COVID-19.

CDR3 residues: CASSPTWEGYNEQFF. The CDR3 nucleotides read TGTGCCAGCTCACCAACGTGGGAGGGCTACAATGAGCAGTTCTTC. The chain couples TRBV18 to TRBJ2-1; 7 positions agree with TRBD2. There are 15 residues in the CDR3. V lost 2 bases to trimming and J lost 3 bases; unmatched junction nucleotides: 4. Germline V gives CDR1 KGHSH, CDR2 LQKENI.

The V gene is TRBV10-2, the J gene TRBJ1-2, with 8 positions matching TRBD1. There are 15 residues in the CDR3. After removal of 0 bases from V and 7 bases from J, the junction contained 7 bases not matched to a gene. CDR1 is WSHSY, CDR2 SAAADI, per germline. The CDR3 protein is CASSESQGALSGYTF. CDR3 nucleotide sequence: TGCGCCAGCAGTGAGTCCCAGGGGGCGCTGAGTGGCTACACCTTC.

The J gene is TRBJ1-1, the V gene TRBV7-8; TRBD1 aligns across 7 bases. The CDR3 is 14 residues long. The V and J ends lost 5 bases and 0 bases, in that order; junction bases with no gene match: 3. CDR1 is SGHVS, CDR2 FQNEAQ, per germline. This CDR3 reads CASSLGTVNTEAFF. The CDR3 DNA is TGTGCCAGCAGCCTCGGGACAGTGAACACTGAAGCTTTCTTT.

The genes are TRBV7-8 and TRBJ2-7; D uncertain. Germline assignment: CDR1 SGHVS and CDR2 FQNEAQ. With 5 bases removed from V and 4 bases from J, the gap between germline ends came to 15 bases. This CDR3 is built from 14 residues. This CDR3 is CASSPQPRGYEQYF. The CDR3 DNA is TGTGCCAGCAGCCCCCAACCCCGAGGTTACGAGCAGTACTTC.

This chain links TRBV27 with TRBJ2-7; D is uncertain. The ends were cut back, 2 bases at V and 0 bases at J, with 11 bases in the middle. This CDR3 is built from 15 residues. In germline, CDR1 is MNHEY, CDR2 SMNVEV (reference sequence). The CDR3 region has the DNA TGTGCCAGCAGTTTAGGGCAGACGCTCTCCTACGAGCAGTACTTC. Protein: CASSLGQTLSYEQYF.

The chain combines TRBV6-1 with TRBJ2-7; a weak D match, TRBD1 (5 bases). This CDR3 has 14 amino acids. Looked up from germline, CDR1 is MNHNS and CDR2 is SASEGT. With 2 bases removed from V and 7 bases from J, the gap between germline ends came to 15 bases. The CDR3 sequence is CASSEFSRAKEQYF. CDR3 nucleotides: TGTGCCAGCAGTGAATTTAGCAGGGCGAAAGAGCAGTACTTC.

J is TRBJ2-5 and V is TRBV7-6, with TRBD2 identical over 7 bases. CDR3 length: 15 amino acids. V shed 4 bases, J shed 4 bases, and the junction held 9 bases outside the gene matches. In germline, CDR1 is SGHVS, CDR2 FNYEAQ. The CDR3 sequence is CASSSRGRGVETQYF. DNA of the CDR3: TGTGCCAGCAGCTCACGGGGCCGGGGGGTAGAGACCCAGTACTTC.

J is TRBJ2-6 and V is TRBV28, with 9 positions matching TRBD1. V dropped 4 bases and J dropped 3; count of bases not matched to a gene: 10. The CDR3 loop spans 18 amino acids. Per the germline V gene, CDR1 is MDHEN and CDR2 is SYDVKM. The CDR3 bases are TGTGCCAGCAGTTCCCCCGGGACAGGGTTTATTGGGGCCAACGTCCTGACTTTC. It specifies CASSSPGTGFIGANVLTF.

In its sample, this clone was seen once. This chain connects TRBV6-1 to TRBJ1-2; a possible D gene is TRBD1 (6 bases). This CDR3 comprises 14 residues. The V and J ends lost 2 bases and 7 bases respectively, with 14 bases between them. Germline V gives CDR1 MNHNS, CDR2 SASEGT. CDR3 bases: TGTGCCAGCAGTGAAAGGTATGGGGGCCGTGGCTACACCTTC. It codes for CASSERYGGRGYTF.

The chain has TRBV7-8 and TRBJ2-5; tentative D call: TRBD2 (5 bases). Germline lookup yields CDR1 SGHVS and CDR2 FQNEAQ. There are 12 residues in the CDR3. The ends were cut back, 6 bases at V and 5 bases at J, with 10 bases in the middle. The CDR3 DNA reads TGTGCCAGCAGACGGACTGGGGAGACCCAGTACTTC. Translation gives CASRRTGETQYF.

The chain's CDR3 is CATHPTSGTTGELFF. The DNA for the CDR3 is TGTGCCACCCACCCGACTAGCGGGACTACCGGGGAGCTGTTTTTT. V is TRBV6-5 and J is TRBJ2-2, with 11 bases fitting TRBD2. V dropped 10 bases and J dropped 5; count of bases not matched to a gene: 9. The CDR3 is made up of 15 amino acids. Per germline, CDR1 MNHEY and CDR2 SVGAGI.

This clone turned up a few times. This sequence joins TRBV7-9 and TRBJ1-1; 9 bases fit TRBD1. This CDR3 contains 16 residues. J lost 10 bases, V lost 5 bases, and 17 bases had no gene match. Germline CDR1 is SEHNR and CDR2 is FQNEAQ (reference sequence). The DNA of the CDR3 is TGTGCCAGCAGCCCTCCTTTCCGGACAGGGGAAACAGGAGCTTTCTTT. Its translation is CASSPPFRTGETGAFF.

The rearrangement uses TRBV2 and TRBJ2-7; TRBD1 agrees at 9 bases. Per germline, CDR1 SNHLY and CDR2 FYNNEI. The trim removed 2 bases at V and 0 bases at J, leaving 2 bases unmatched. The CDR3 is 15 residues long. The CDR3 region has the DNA TGTGCCAGCAGTGAAAGGACAGGGGTCTCCTACGAGCAGTACTTC. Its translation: CASSERTGVSYEQYF.

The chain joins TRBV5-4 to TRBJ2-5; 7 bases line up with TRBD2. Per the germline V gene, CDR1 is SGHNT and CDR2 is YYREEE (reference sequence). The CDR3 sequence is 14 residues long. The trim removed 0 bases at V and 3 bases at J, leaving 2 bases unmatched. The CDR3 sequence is CASSLVAGEETQYF. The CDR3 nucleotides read TGTGCCAGCAGCTTGGTTGCGGGGGAAGAGACCCAGTACTTC. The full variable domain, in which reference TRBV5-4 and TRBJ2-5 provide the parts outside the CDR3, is ETGVTQSPTHLIKTRGQQVTLRCSSQSGHNTVSWYQQALGQGPQFIFQYYREEENGRGNFPPRFSGLQFPNYSSELNVNALELDDSALYLCASSLVAGEETQYFGPGTRLLVL.

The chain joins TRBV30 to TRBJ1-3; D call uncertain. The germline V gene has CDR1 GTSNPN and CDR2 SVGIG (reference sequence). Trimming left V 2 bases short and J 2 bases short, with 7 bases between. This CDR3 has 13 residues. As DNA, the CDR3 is TGTGCCTGGAGTATCAGTGCTGGAAACACCATATATTTT. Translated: CAWSISAGNTIYF.

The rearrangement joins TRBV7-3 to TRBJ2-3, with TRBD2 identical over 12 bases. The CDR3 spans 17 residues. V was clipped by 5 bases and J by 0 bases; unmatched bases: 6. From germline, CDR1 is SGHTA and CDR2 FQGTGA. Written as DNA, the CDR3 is TGTGCCAGCAGCCCTTCTAGCGGGAGGGCGAGCACAGATACGCAGTATTTT. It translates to CASSPSSGRASTDTQYF.

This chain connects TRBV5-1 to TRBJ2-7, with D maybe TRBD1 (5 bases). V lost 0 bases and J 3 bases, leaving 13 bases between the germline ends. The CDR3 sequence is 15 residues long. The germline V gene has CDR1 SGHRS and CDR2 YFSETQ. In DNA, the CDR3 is TGCGCCAGCAGCTTGGTGCAGGGATCCCTCTACGAGCAGTACTTC. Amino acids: CASSLVQGSLYEQYF. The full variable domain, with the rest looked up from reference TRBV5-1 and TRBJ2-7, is KAGVTQTPRYLIKTRGQQVTLSCSPISGHRSVSWYQQTPGQGLQFLFEYFSETQRNKGNFPGRFSGRQFSNSRSEMNVSTLELGDSALYLCASSLVQGSLYEQYFGPGTRLTVT.

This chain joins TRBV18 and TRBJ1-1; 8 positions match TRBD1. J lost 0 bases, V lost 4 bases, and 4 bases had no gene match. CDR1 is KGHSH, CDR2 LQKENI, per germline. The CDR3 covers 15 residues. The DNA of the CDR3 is TGTGCCAGCTCACAGACAGGGGACGTGAACACTGAAGCTTTCTTT. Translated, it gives CASSQTGDVNTEAFF.

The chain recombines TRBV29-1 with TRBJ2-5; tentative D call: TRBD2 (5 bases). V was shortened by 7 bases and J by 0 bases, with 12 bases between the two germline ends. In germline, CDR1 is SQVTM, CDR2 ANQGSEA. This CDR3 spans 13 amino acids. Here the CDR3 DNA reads TGCAGCGCTACCGGACTCCACCAAGAGACCCAGTACTTC. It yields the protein CSATGLHQETQYF.

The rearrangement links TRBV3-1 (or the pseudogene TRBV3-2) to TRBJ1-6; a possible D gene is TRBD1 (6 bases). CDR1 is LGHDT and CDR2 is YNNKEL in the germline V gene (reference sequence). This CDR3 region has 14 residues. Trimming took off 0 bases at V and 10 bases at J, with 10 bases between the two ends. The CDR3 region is CASSQDRGLSPLHF. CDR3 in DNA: TGTGCCAGCAGCCAAGACAGGGGTTTGTCACCCCTCCACTTT.

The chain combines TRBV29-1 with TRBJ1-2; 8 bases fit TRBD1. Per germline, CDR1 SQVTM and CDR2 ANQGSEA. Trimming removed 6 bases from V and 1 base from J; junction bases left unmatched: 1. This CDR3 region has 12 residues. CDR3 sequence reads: CSVGQGNYGYTF. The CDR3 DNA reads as TGCAGCGTCGGACAGGGTAACTATGGCTACACCTTC.

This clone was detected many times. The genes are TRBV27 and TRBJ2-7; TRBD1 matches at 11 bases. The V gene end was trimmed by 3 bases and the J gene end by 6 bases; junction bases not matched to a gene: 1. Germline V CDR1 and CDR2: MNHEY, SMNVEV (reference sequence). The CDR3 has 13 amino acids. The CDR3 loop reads CASSFGQGAEQYF. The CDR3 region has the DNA TGTGCCAGCAGTTTCGGACAGGGGGCCGAGCAGTACTTC.

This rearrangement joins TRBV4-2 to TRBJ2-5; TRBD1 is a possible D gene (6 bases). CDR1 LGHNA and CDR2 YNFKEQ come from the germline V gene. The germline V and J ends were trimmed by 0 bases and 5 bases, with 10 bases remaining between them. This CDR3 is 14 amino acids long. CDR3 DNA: TGTGCCAGCAGCCAAGATCTACAGGGCGAGACCCAGTACTTC. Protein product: CASSQDLQGETQYF.

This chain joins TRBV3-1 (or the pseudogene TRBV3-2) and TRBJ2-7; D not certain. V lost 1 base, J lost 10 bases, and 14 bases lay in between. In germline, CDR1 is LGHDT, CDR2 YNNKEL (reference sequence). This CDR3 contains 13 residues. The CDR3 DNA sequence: TGTGCCAGCAGCCAAGGGAACTTCCTAGGACAGTACTTC. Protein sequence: CASSQGNFLGQYF.

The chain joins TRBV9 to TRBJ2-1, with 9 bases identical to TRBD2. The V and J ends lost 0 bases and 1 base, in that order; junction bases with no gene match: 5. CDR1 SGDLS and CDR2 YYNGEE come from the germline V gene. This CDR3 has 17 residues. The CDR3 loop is CASSVVGSGSSYNEQFF. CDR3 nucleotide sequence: TGTGCCAGCAGCGTAGTAGGTAGCGGGAGTTCCTACAATGAGCAGTTCTTC.

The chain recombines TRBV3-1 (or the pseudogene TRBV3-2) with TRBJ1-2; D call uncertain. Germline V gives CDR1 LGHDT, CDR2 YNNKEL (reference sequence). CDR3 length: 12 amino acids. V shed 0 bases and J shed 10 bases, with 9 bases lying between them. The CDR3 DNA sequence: TGTGCCAGCAGCCAAGAGGACTCCCACTACACCTTC. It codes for CASSQEDSHYTF.

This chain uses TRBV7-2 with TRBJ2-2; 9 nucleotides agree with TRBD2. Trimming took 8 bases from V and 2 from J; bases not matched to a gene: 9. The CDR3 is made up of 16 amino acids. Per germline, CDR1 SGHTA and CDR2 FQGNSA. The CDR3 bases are TGTGCCAGCCAGCTTTTAGCGGGGGACAACACCGGGGAGCTGTTTTTT. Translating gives CASQLLAGDNTGELFF.

Written as DNA, the CDR3 is TGTGCCAGCAGCTTGTGGGCGGGGACGTCCCTCATGAACACTGAAGCTTTCTTT. This gives the protein CASSLWAGTSLMNTEAFF. V and J are TRBV5-6 and TRBJ1-1; D may be TRBD1 (5 bases). Germline CDR1 SGHDT, CDR2 YYEEEE. With 1 base removed from V and 0 bases from J, the gap between germline ends came to 19 bases. CDR3 length equals 18 residues.

This chain's CDR3 is CASSVGTSGRYDNEQFF. CDR3 in DNA: TGTGCCAGCAGCGTAGGGACTAGCGGGAGGTACGACAATGAGCAGTTCTTC. This chain joins TRBV9 and TRBJ2-1, with TRBD2 matching 14 bases. CDR1 and CDR2 (germline): SGDLS, YYNGEE. This CDR3 contains 17 residues. Trimming at V came to 0 bases and at J to 5 bases, leaving 4 bases not matched to a gene.

CDR3 in DNA: TGTGCCAGCTCACCCGGGACAGGGGACTCACCCCTCCACTTT. Translating gives CASSPGTGDSPLHF. The V call is TRBV18, the J call TRBJ1-6; 10 bases line up with TRBD1. Germline V gene lookup returns CDR1 KGHSH and CDR2 LQKENI. V was pared by 3 bases and J by 10 bases, with 3 bases of the junction left unmatched. The CDR3 covers 14 residues.

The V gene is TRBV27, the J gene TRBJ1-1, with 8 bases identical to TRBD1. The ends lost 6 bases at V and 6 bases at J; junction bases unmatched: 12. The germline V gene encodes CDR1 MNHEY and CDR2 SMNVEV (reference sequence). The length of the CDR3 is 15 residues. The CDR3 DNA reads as TGTGCCAGCAGAGTAGTCTATGGGACAGGAGCTGAAGCTTTCTTT. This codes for CASRVVYGTGAEAFF.